This is a list of T cell receptor beta chains from one sample in a study of T-cell reconstitution after alpha-beta-depleted transplantation in children. TCRdb processed the PCR reads anew with MiXCR; each CDR3 protein has one entry. The sample has about 980,000 distinct CDR3 sequences; less than 30% are singletons. This specimen consisted of PBMCs, mostly from graft donor cells, obtained 360 days after TCRalphabeta/CD19-depleted stem cell transplant. The source of these receptors is a boy under two years old who had a stem cell transplant for SCID, so the T cells may come from the graft donor. The CDR3 runs from the conserved cysteine through the conserved F or W. The D gene is left open where the match is weak. Only some rows state a clone size, as once, few, many or a class for expanded clones.

j_gene	abundance	v_gene	d_gene	CDR3aa	CDR3nt
TRBJ2-3	NA	TRBV27	NA	CASSLFQPQDTQYF	TGTGCCAGCAGTTTATTCCAGCCCCAGGATACGCAGTATTTT
TRBJ1-1	NA	TRBV20-1	TRBD1	CSASQGARTEAFF	TGCAGTGCTAGCCAGGGGGCGCGCACTGAAGCTTTCTTT
TRBJ2-3	NA	TRBV3-1	TRBD2	CASSQLAGGLTDTQYF	TGTGCCAGCAGCCAGCTAGCGGGGGGCCTCACAGATACGCAGTATTTT
TRBJ2-7	many	TRBV11-2	NA	CASSLGGTVHSYEQYF	TGTGCCAGCAGCTTGGGGGGGACAGTTCATTCCTACGAGCAGTACTTC
TRBJ2-3	NA	TRBV2	NA	CASRRTESPDTQYF	TGTGCCAGCAGGCGGACTGAATCTCCGGATACGCAGTATTTT
TRBJ2-2	NA	TRBV2	NA	CASRITGGNTGELFF	TGTGCCAGCCGGATCACAGGCGGTAACACCGGGGAGCTGTTTTTT
TRBJ2-7	NA	TRBV28	NA	CASSGLSAVGFYEQYF	TGTGCCAGCAGCGGACTTTCCGCGGTGGGATTCTACGAGCAGTACTTC
TRBJ2-1	few	TRBV12-5	NA	CASGLVPGEQFF	TGTGCTAGTGGTTTGGTACCTGGTGAGCAGTTCTTC
TRBJ1-2	few	TRBV5-1	NA	CASSLASGYGYTF	TGCGCCAGCAGCTTGGCTTCGGGCTATGGCTACACCTTC
TRBJ2-7	NA	TRBV2	NA	CASRLAHEQYF	TGTGCCAGCAGGCTTGCCCACGAGCAGTACTTC
TRBJ2-7	few	TRBV15	TRBD2	CATSLLAGGPYEQYF	TGTGCCACCAGCTTACTAGCGGGGGGACCGTACGAGCAGTACTTC
TRBJ2-5	NA	TRBV4-1	NA	CASSQEPWGSGRETQYF	TGCGCCAGCAGCCAAGAACCCTGGGGGAGTGGTCGAGAGACCCAGTACTTC
TRBJ2-7	NA	TRBV27	NA	CASSLTGHPGGEQYF	TGTGCCAGCAGTTTAACGGGACATCCTGGGGGCGAGCAGTACTTC
TRBJ2-3	few	TRBV12-3/TRBV12-4	NA	CASALADTQYF	TGTGCCAGCGCCCTTGCAGATACGCAGTATTTT
TRBJ2-5	NA	TRBV11-1	NA	CASSLDVGSQETQYF	TGTGCCAGCAGCTTAGATGTGGGGTCCCAAGAGACCCAGTACTTC
TRBJ2-2	few	TRBV20-1	NA	CSASARGVVNGELFF	TGCAGTGCGTCTGCACGGGGAGTAGTCAACGGGGAGCTGTTTTTT